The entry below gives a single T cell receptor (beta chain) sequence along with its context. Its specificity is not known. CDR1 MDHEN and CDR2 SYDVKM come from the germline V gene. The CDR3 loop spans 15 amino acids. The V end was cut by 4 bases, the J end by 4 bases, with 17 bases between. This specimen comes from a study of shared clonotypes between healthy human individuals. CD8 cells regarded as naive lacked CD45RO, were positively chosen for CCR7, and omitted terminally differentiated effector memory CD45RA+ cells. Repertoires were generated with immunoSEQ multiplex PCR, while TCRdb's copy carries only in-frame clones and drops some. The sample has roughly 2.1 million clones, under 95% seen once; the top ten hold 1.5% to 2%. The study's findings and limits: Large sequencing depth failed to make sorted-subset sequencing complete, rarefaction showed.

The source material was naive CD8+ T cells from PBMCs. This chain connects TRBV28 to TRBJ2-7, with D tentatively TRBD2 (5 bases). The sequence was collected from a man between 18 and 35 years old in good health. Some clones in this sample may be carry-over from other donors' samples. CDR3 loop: CASSSRPRSGYEQYF. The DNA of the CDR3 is TGTGCCAGCAGTTCCCGACCAAGGTCGGGATACGAGCAGTACTTC.